The clone carrying this TCR beta chain was recorded only once. Its antigen is still unknown. Method: immunoSEQ multiplex PCR; TCRdb's copy keeps in-frame clones and lacks some. Altogether roughly 120,000 clones are present, roughly 78% being singletons, with the ten largest covering 4.5% to 7%. The time point was: week 11, during vaccination. Doses consisted of 300 ug of mutant IDH1 20-mer peptide each, paired with topical imiquimod. Germline values: CDR1 LGHNA, CDR2 YNFKEQ. The V and J ends lost 0 bases and 4 bases, in that order; junction bases with no gene match: 5. The CDR3 extends over 17 amino acids. The data stem from a study of a mutant IDH1 vaccine in newly diagnosed glioma. Study in general: There were eight vaccinations for patients, given in weeks 1, 3, 5, 7, 11, 15, 19 and 23. Among treated patients, roughly 60% were male and approximately 40% female, and mean age was 40.4 years. Patients had received radiotherapy, temozolomide, or both previously, most receiving both.

General observations from the study: Patients showed vaccine-induced immune responses at a rate of approximately 95%.

This clonotype was obtained from a man aged 35 to 55 with glioma. The chain couples TRBV4-2 to TRBJ2-1, with 11 bases identical to TRBD2. The sample consisted of PBMCs, taken from a glioma patient whose treatment included an IDH1 peptide vaccine. CDR3 coding DNA: TGTGCCAGCAGCCAAGATCTGACTAGCGGGATATACAATGAGCAGTTCTTC. It yields the protein CASSQDLTSGIYNEQFF.